The 32 T cell receptor beta chains below all came from one sample that was sequenced in a study of Graves' ophthalmopathy and Graves' hyperthyroidism (dated by TCRdb to the late 2010s). The reads were generated on an Illumina HiSeq 2000. For repertoire sequencing, TCR beta CDR3 regions were amplified from RNA transcripts. The first round was an RT-PCR using HTBI primers with the Qiagen OneStep RT-PCR kit, and this first round was followed by a second-round multiplex PCR, then size selection and purification. TCRdb trimmed the raw reads at Q25, called clones with MiXCR and kept productive beta chains. Here each entry gathers all rows of one CDR3 protein and keeps the most common genes and DNA. The sample table holds almost 750,000 distinct CDR3 sequences, of which about 44% were seen once. Of the sample, approximately 46% is held by the ten largest clones. Source material: peripheral blood. These receptors were taken from an adult man with Graves' ophthalmopathy.

In its sample, this clonotype was seen a few times. The V and J genes are TRBV20-1 and TRBJ2-5; 7 positions agree with TRBD2. Germline lookup yields CDR1 DFQATT and CDR2 SNEGSKA (reference sequence). Trimming cost V 6 bases and J 6 bases; bases outside gene matches: 13. The CDR3 is 14 amino acids. In DNA, the CDR3 is TGCAGTGCGACCCCGGCTGGCGGGGGAAAGACCCAGTACTTC. Translation gives CSATPAGGGKTQYF.

The chain links TRBV6-1 to TRBJ2-7; no firm D call. Germline V lookup: CDR1 MNHNS, CDR2 SASEGT. Trimming took off 5 bases at V and 2 bases at J, with 7 bases between the two ends. The CDR3 totals 12 residues. CDR3 coding DNA: TGTGCCAGCAGTTTCACCACCTACGAGCAGTACTTC. As protein: CASSFTTYEQYF.

This clonotype has just one count. The V call is TRBV11-2, the J call TRBJ1-5; D is undetermined. CDR3 length: 15 amino acids. V gave up 5 bases and J gave up 1 base, with 12 bases separating them. CDR1 SGHAT and CDR2 FQNNGV come from the germline V gene. Here the CDR3 DNA reads TGTGCCAGCAGCCCCCCGGGGTTGAGCAATCAGCCCCAGCATTTT. Protein sequence: CASSPPGLSNQPQHF. The full variable domain, completed using reference TRBV11-2 and TRBJ1-5, is EAGVAQSPRYKIIEKRQSVAFWCNPISGHATLYWYQQILGQGPKLLIQFQNNGVVDDSQLPKDRFSAERLKGVDSTLKIQPAKLEDSAVYLCASSPPGLSNQPQHFGDGTRLSIL.

The chain joins TRBV7-8 to TRBJ2-7; D perhaps matches TRBD2 (5 bases). From germline, CDR1 is SGHVS and CDR2 FQNEAQ. Trimming pared 2 bases from V and 6 bases from J, leaving 14 bases between. The CDR3 totals 14 residues. This CDR3 reads CASSLRGISFEQYF. CDR3 bases: TGTGCCAGCAGCTTAAGAGGGATATCGTTCGAGCAGTACTTC. Complete variable domain (other parts from reference TRBV7-8 and TRBJ2-7): GAGVSQSPRYKVAKRGQDVALRCDPISGHVSLFWYQQALGQGPEFLTYFQNEAQLDKSGLPSDRFFAERPEGSVSTLKIQRTQQEDSAVYLCASSLRGISFEQYFGPGTRLTVT.

The chain combines TRBV7-6 with TRBJ2-5; possibly TRBD1 for D (5 bases). Between the trimmed V and J ends, which lost 1 base and 9 bases, there was a span of 12 bases. CDR1 and CDR2 from the germline V gene are SGHVS and FNYEAQ. CDR3 length: 13 amino acids. The CDR3 sequence: CASSLGQNQPQYF. The CDR3 DNA reads as TGTGCCAGCAGCTTAGGACAGAATCAGCCCCAGTACTTC.

The rearrangement links TRBV25-1 to TRBJ2-5; 11 bases agree with TRBD2. The CDR3 runs to 15 residues. The germline CDR1 and CDR2 sequences are MGHDK and SYGVNS. Germline trimming cut 4 bases from V and 5 bases from J; bases unmatched to any gene: 6. The CDR3 reads CASSGIAGGPETQYF. The CDR3 coding sequence is TGTGCCAGCAGTGGTATAGCGGGAGGGCCGGAGACCCAGTACTTC. Combining the CDR3 with reference TRBV25-1 and TRBJ2-5 gives the whole variable domain EADIYQTPRYLVIGTGKKITLECSQTMGHDKMYWYQQDPGMELHLIHYSYGVNSTEKGDLSSESTVSRIRTEHFPLTLESARPSHTSQYLCASSGIAGGPETQYFGPGTRLLVL.

The V gene is TRBV25-1, the J gene TRBJ2-2, with D maybe TRBD1 (5 bases). V shed 11 bases and J shed 8 bases, with 24 bases lying between them. From germline, CDR1 is MGHDK and CDR2 SYGVNS. The length of the CDR3 is 15 residues. DNA of the CDR3: TGTGCCTGGAGTGTATCAGCTAGTACAGGAGGGGAGCTGTTTTTT. Translating gives CAWSVSASTGGELFF.

On this clonotype: Relative to the germline gene, one junction end is altered; a read error may explain this. The V call is TRBV10-3, the J call TRBJ2-6; D gene uncertain. The CDR3 consists of 17 residues. Germline loops: CDR1 ENHRY, CDR2 SYGVKD. In nucleotides, the CDR3 is TGTGCCAGCAGTTACTCTAACCTCCAATCTGGGGCCAACGTCCTGACTTTC. Protein sequence: CASSYSNLQSGANVLTF.

This rearrangement joins TRBV20-1 to TRBJ1-5; no firm D call. Germline loops: CDR1 DFQATT, CDR2 SNEGSKA (reference sequence). The CDR3 is made up of 17 amino acids. Trimming took 5 bases from V and 0 from J, leaving 20 bases between them. CDR3 sequence (DNA): TGCAGTGCTGATGGGAGGGCCGACGGTTATAGCAATCAGCCCCAGCATTTT. It is translated as CSADGRADGYSNQPQHF.

This clonotype has just a few counts. The chain couples TRBV6-5 to TRBJ2-5; D not certain. Trimming took off 5 bases at V and 3 bases at J, with 7 bases between the two ends. Germline lookup yields CDR1 MNHEY and CDR2 SVGAGI. This CDR3 has 12 amino acids. The CDR3 bases are TGTGCCAGCAGTCAACACGAAGAGACCCAGTACTTC. Translating gives CASSQHEETQYF.

This clonotype was counted between two and nine times. This chain uses TRBV15 with TRBJ2-7; D not resolved. CDR3 size: 14 residues. CDR1 LNHNV and CDR2 YYDKDF come from the germline V gene (reference sequence). Trimming left V 0 bases short and J 5 bases short, with 11 bases between. The CDR3, as DNA: TGTGCCACCAGCAGAGATCGGAATCTCCACGAGCAGTACTTC. Protein product: CATSRDRNLHEQYF.

This clonotype was picked up one time. This sequence joins TRBV7-3 and TRBJ1-6; a weak D match, TRBD1 (5 bases). The germline CDR1 and CDR2 sequences are SGHTA and FQGTGA. CDR3 length: 17 residues. V was clipped by 3 bases and J by 5 bases, with 17 bases between them. The CDR3 sequence: CASSFTGTSGNNSPLHF. DNA for the CDR3: TGTGCCAGCAGCTTTACAGGTACCTCGGGCAATAATTCACCCCTCCACTTT.

The table lists this clonotype with a count of one. The germline gene is not matched at one end of the junction; a read error may be the cause. The chain combines TRBV25-1 with TRBJ2-2; the D call may be TRBD1 or TRBD2 (5 bases each). This CDR3 is built from 15 residues. Germline V gene sequence: CDR1 MGHDK, CDR2 SYGVNS. DNA for the CDR3: TGTGTCAGCAGCCCCAATGAGGGGATAGACGGGGAGCTGTTTTTT. Residues: CVSSPNEGIDGELFF.

With respect to this clonotype: A much larger clonotype is one base distant, so this may be a read error. The gene calls are TRBV2 and TRBJ2-7; D is uncertain. The CDR3 totals 12 residues. In germline, CDR1 is SNHLY, CDR2 FYNNEI. Trimming took 3 bases from V and 5 from J, leaving 8 bases between them. The CDR3 DNA follows: TGTGCCAGCAGTGATTGGGGTAACGAGCAGTACTTC. Translating gives CASSDWGNEQYF.

Regarding this clonotype: A junction end diverges from the germline sequence, so it may reflect a read error. The rearrangement joins TRBV25-1 to TRBJ2-5; 9 bases are a match to TRBD2. The CDR3 has 17 amino acids. CDR1 is MGHDK, CDR2 SYGVNS, per germline. This chain's CDR3 is CACSAPPRLAARETQYF. In DNA, the CDR3 is TGTGCCTGCAGTGCTCCACCTAGACTAGCGGCGAGAGAGACCCAGTACTTC.

J is TRBJ1-2 and V is TRBV20-1, with TRBD1 as a possible D gene (6 bases). The CDR3 sequence is 14 residues long. Trimming removed 1 base at V and 10 bases at J, with 19 bases between. Germline V gives CDR1 DFQATT, CDR2 SNEGSKA (reference sequence). In DNA, the CDR3 is TGCAGTGCTAGAGGGTCTTCGTCAGGGGACGCCTACACCTTC. Translating gives CSARGSSSGDAYTF.

Concerning this clonotype: One end of the junction is discordant with germline, which a read error may explain. The J gene is TRBJ1-2, the V gene TRBV7-2; D not certain. The CDR3 runs 14 residues. Germline V gene lookup returns CDR1 SGHTA and CDR2 FQGNSA. CDR3 nucleotide sequence: TGTGCCGGCAGCCCGGGCGGCAGGACCTATGGCTACACCTTC. It codes for CAGSPGGRTYGYTF.

Written as DNA, the CDR3 is TGTGCCAGCAGCCAAGCCGGGACTCCTAGCACAGATACGCAGTATTTT. The encoded protein is CASSQAGTPSTDTQYF. J is TRBJ2-3 and V is TRBV9, with D possibly TRBD2 on 6 matching bases. This CDR3 is 16 amino acids long. Germline CDR1 reads SGDLS; CDR2 reads YYNGEE. The V and J ends lost 4 bases and 0 bases respectively, with 15 bases between them.

The rearrangement links TRBV7-9 to TRBJ1-2; tentatively, D is TRBD1 (6 bases). Germline lookup yields CDR1 SEHNR and CDR2 FQNEAQ (reference sequence). CDR3 length: 14 amino acids. Trimming took 4 bases from V and 5 from J, leaving 14 bases between them. CDR3 region: CASSWLGGRYGYTF. The CDR3, as DNA: TGTGCCAGCAGCTGGCTGGGGGGCCGGTATGGCTACACCTTC.

The gene calls are TRBV2 and TRBJ1-2; TRBD1 is a possible D gene (5 bases). With 5 bases removed from V and 7 bases from J, the gap between germline ends came to 17 bases. CDR1 is SNHLY and CDR2 is FYNNEI in the germline V gene. The CDR3 has 14 amino acids. For the CDR3, the DNA is TGTGCCAGCAGTTTAATCGGCGGGGCGGCTGGCTACACCTTC. Its protein product is CASSLIGGAAGYTF.

The genes are TRBV12-3 or TRBV12-4 and TRBJ1-1, with 8 bases matching TRBD1. CDR3 length: 16 amino acids. Trimming took 5 bases from V and 1 from J; bases not matched to a gene: 9. CDR3 sequence reads: CASSVRPGTGNTEAFF. The CDR3 DNA sequence: TGTGCCAGCAGTGTAAGACCCGGGACAGGGAACACTGAAGCTTTCTTT.

The V gene is TRBV2, the J gene TRBJ1-5; TRBD1 matches at 8 bases. CDR3 length equals 12 residues. From germline, CDR1 is SNHLY and CDR2 FYNNEI. With 9 bases clipped from V and 6 bases from J, the junction kept 4 bases outside the gene matches. In DNA, the CDR3 is TGTGCCAGGACAGGGGTAGGTCAGCCCCAGCATTTT. Translating it yields CARTGVGQPQHF. The complete variable domain, with remaining parts taken from reference TRBV2 and TRBJ1-5, reads EPEVTQTPSHQVTQMGQEVILRCVPISNHLYFYWYRQILGQKVEFLVSFYNNEISEKSEIFDDQFSVERPDGSNFTLKIRSTKLEDSAMYFCARTGVGQPQHFGDGTRLSIL.

The sample holds one count of this clonotype. The V and J genes are TRBV10-3 and TRBJ1-5; 9 bases match TRBD1. Unmatched junction bases numbered 9, after V lost 5 bases and J lost 4 bases. CDR1 is ENHRY, CDR2 SYGVKD, per germline. This CDR3 is built from 16 residues. DNA of the CDR3: TGTGCCATCAGTCGGAAAACCGGGACAGGGAATCAGCCCCAGCATTTT. Translation: CAISRKTGTGNQPQHF.

The rearrangement joins TRBV15 to TRBJ2-5; D may be TRBD2 (7 bases). Looked up from germline, CDR1 is LNHNV and CDR2 is YYDKDF (reference sequence). V dropped 3 bases and J dropped 5 bases, with 13 bases sitting between them. The CDR3 extends over 14 amino acids. The CDR3 is CATSSHRGAETQYF. CDR3 coding DNA: TGTGCCACCAGCAGCCACCGGGGGGCGGAGACCCAGTACTTC.

This clonotype was seen at least ten times. The germline gene is not matched at one end of the junction; a read error may be the cause. V and J are TRBV24-1 and TRBJ1-5; D gene ambiguous. There are 14 residues in the CDR3. CDR1 and CDR2 (germline): KGHDR, SFDVKD. CDR3 protein: CASSYNAGPGPQHF. The CDR3 region has the DNA TGTGCCAGCAGTTACAACGCGGGTCCAGGGCCCCAGCATTTT.

On this clonotype: A much larger clone differs by one base, so this may be a read error. J is TRBJ1-1 and V is TRBV20-1; D unresolved. Deletions cut 5 bases from V and 0 bases from J, with 13 bases between. This CDR3 contains 14 residues. Germline CDR1 reads DFQATT; CDR2 reads SNEGSKA (reference sequence). The chain's CDR3 is CSASAPPMNTEAFF. CDR3 DNA sequence: TGCAGTGCTTCTGCCCCACCCATGAACACTGAAGCTTTCTTT.

This clonotype appeared many times. The chain couples TRBV15 to TRBJ1-1, with D maybe TRBD1 (6 bases). Germline-derived CDR1 and CDR2 are LNHNV and YYDKDF (reference sequence). Trimming took 8 bases from V and 1 from J, leaving 11 bases between them. The CDR3 runs 13 residues. The CDR3 DNA is TGTGCCACCTTGGGCAGGGGGAACACTGAAGCTTTCTTT. Amino acids: CATLGRGNTEAFF.

This chain connects TRBV5-6 to TRBJ2-5, with 7 bases identical to TRBD1. V gave up 2 bases and J gave up 4 bases; unmatched junction bases: 8. The germline V gene encodes CDR1 SGHDT and CDR2 YYEEEE. This CDR3 is 15 amino acids long. The DNA of the CDR3 is TGTGCCAGCAGCTTTCGACAGGGACCTGGAGAGACCCAGTACTTC. This translates into CASSFRQGPGETQYF.

This clonotype was observed many times. V is TRBV20-1 and J is TRBJ2-7; 10 nucleotides match TRBD2. This CDR3 comprises 15 residues. From germline, CDR1 is DFQATT and CDR2 SNEGSKA (reference sequence). V was pared by 6 bases and J by 6 bases, with 14 bases of the junction left unmatched. CDR3 sequence: CSARSLAGAGPEQYF. The CDR3 coding sequence is TGCAGTGCCAGAAGTCTAGCGGGAGCGGGACCCGAGCAGTACTTC.

This clonotype was observed a handful of times. CDR3 sequence: CATSRDGRANEKLFF. The CDR3 DNA is TGTGCCACCAGCAGAGATGGCAGGGCTAATGAAAAACTGTTTTTT. The chain joins TRBV15 to TRBJ1-4, with a weak D call TRBD1 (5 bases). The V end lost 0 bases, the J end lost 3 bases, and 8 bases lay between the germline ends. The CDR3 is 15 amino acids. Germline V gene sequence: CDR1 LNHNV, CDR2 YYDKDF (reference sequence).

Regarding this clonotype: A single base separates this from a much larger clone, so it may be a read error. The chain uses TRBV24-1 and TRBJ2-2; tentative D call: TRBD1 (6 bases). Between the trimmed V and J ends, which lost 5 bases and 9 bases, there was a span of 12 bases. The germline gives CDR1 KGHDR, CDR2 SFDVKD. The CDR3 extends over 13 amino acids. CDR3 in amino acids: CATSGTVRRELFF. CDR3 in DNA: TGTGCCACCAGTGGGACAGTGAGGCGGGAGCTGTTTTTT.

This clonotype was seen a handful of times. The chain carries TRBV28 and TRBJ2-3; the D call may be TRBD1 or TRBD2 (5 bases each). The germline V gene encodes CDR1 MDHEN and CDR2 SYDVKM. The CDR3 extends over 11 amino acids. The CDR3 coding sequence is TGTGAAGTGGGGGGCACAGATACGCAGTATTTT. Encoded protein: CEVGGTDTQYF.